This note documents a single TCR beta chain sequence. The ends were cut back, 6 bases at V and 3 bases at J, with 17 bases in the middle. Germline V gives CDR1 ENHRY, CDR2 SYGVKD. The CDR3 has 15 residues. The data belong to a study of cytomegalovirus exposure and HLA in healthy donors. Study-wide background: In an early release, HLA-typed donors contributed roughly 85 million unique TCR sequences.

Primers: 60 Vbeta forward and 13 Jbeta reverse. As originally analysed: In a later analysis, 70 million to 80 million unique TCR beta chains included roughly 11 million shared by two or more donors. Sequencing used immunoSEQ multiplex PCR; TCRdb keeps in-frame clones, though not all of them. The DNA gave D and trimming, while V, J and clone size come from that table. This listing includes some 130,000 clones. V is TRBV10-3 and J is TRBJ1-1; weak D call: TRBD1 (6 bases). The TCR was taken from a man between 18 and 29 years old in good health and CMV-seronegative. The sample was PBMCs. CDR3 sequence reads: CAISRSQGTDTEAFF. CDR3 in DNA: TGTGCCATCAGCCGAAGCCAGGGGACGGACACTGAAGCTTTCTTT.